This T cell receptor (beta chain) derives from a study of blood T cell repertoires in COVID-19. The assay was immunoSEQ multiplex PCR, and TCRdb's table has in-frame clones only and misses some. The sample includes about 260,000 clones, roughly four fifths seen only once; the top ten take under 4.5%. V lost 6 bases to trimming and J lost 1 base; unmatched junction nucleotides: 7. This CDR3 region has 14 residues. Germline loops: CDR1 SQVTM, CDR2 ANQGSEA. What was sequenced was PBMCs or T cells enriched from blood (not recorded which). This sequence originates from a man aged 25-45 years with acute COVID-19. The genes are TRBV29-1 and TRBJ1-1, with 8 bases matching TRBD1. CDR3 loop: CSVRDRGPNTEAFF. The CDR3 nucleotides are TGCAGCGTCCGAGACAGGGGACCGAACACTGAAGCTTTCTTT. The full variable domain, with the rest looked up from reference TRBV29-1 and TRBJ1-1, is SAVISQKPSRDICQRGTSLTIQCQVDSQVTMMFWYRQQPGQSLTLIATANQGSEATYESGFVIDKFPISRPNLTFSTLTVSNMSPEDSSIYLCSVRDRGPNTEAFFGQGTRLTVV.